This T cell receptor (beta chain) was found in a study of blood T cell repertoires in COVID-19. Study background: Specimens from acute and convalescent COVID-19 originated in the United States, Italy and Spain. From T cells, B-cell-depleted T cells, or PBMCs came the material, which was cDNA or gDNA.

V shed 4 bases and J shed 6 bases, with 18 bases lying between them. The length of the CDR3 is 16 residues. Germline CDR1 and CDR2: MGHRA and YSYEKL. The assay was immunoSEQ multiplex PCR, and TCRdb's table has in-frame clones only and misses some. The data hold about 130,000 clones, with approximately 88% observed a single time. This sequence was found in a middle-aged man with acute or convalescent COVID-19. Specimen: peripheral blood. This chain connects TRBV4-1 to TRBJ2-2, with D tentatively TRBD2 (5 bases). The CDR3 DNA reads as TGCGCCAGCAGCCTCGCCCCCGGGAAGTCCCCCGGGGAGCTGTTTTTT. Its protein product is CASSLAPGKSPGELFF.